This T cell receptor beta chain was found in a study of CD8 T cells in Susac syndrome. General study results and limits: The study recognized that its TCR sequencing and HLA analysis covered a relatively small number of individuals.

RNA was extracted with the RNeasy kit, and a quantity of about 0.45 to 1 ug was reverse transcribed using random hexamers. Across 54 Vbeta and 13 Jbeta, TCR beta CDR3 was amplified with immunoSEQ multiplex PCR. TCRdb fed the immunoSEQ multiplex PCR reads into MiXCR, producing one record per CDR3 protein. The sample lists approximately 90,000 distinct CDR3 sequences, about 93% seen once, with 0.3% to 0.4% in the top ten. Sequencing targeted TCR beta in T cells from blood (CD8+ and CD4+). Bulk CD8+ and CD4+ cells came from magnetic negative isolation; CD8+ TEMRA by FACS. The CDR3 runs 14 residues. V was shortened by 0 bases and J by 6 bases, with 10 bases between the two germline ends. Germline V lookup: CDR1 SNHLY, CDR2 FYNNEI. This clonotype was seen once. Its antigen is currently unknown.

J is TRBJ2-3 and V is TRBV2; D is unresolved. The sample taken for sequencing was CD8+ T cells from PBMCs. The receptor was isolated from a human donor in good health. CDR3 sequence reads: CASSEASPRDTQYF. The CDR3 region has the DNA TGTGCCAGCAGTGAAGCGTCCCCTCGGGATACGCAGTATTTT.